The 6 T cell receptor beta chains in this list originate from one sample, sequenced in a study of cytomegalovirus exposure and HLA in healthy donors. The PCR used 60 Vbeta and 13 Jbeta primers. This table comes from immunoSEQ multiplex PCR, and its TCRdb copy is limited to in-frame clones, with some not included. The data hold about 150,000 clones, with around 73% observed a single time. The sample consisted of PBMCs. These receptors originate from a woman between 18 and 30 years old in good health and CMV-seronegative.

V is TRBV7-3 and J is TRBJ2-1; 8 bases match TRBD2. The ends lost 5 bases at V and 10 bases at J; junction bases unmatched: 4. The CDR3 loop spans 12 amino acids. In germline, CDR1 is SGHTA, CDR2 FQGTGA. CDR3 region: CASSPGGYEQFF. The CDR3 coding sequence is TGTGCCAGCAGCCCGGGGGGGTACGAGCAGTTCTTC.

The V and J genes are TRBV10-3 and TRBJ2-7; 9 nucleotides line up with TRBD1. V was pared by 8 bases and J by 5 bases, with 4 bases of the junction left unmatched. Germline V CDR1 and CDR2: ENHRY, SYGVKD. This CDR3 is built from 12 residues. The CDR3 DNA is TGTGCCATCGGGACAGGGTTCGACGAGCAGTACTTC. Translating it yields CAIGTGFDEQYF.

This sequence joins TRBV18 and TRBJ2-3, with a tentative D call TRBD2 (6 bases). The length of the CDR3 is 17 residues. Trimming pared 3 bases from V and 2 bases from J, leaving 18 bases between. CDR1 and CDR2 (germline): KGHSH, LQKENI. This chain's CDR3 is CASSPPRGTLATDTQYF. The CDR3 DNA follows: TGTGCCAGCTCACCGCCCCGGGGGACGCTAGCCACAGATACGCAGTATTTT.

The chain has TRBV4-3 and TRBJ2-1, with TRBD1 identical over 12 bases. This CDR3 spans 17 amino acids. The germline V gene has CDR1 LGHNA and CDR2 YSLEER. The V gene end was trimmed by 3 bases and the J gene end by 9 bases; junction bases not matched to a gene: 12. CDR3 sequence: CASSHQTPGQGAGEQFF. CDR3 DNA sequence: TGCGCCAGCAGCCATCAAACTCCGGGACAGGGGGCTGGTGAGCAGTTCTTC.

This clone was detected once. This rearrangement joins TRBV7-2 to TRBJ1-1, with 9 bases fitting TRBD1. The germline V gene has CDR1 SGHTA and CDR2 FQGNSA. Trimming at V came to 5 bases and at J to 11 bases, leaving 12 bases not matched to a gene. The CDR3 totals 14 residues. This CDR3 reads CASSLWEDRGLAFF. For the CDR3, the DNA is TGTGCCAGCAGCCTTTGGGAGGACAGGGGATTGGCTTTCTTT.

This clone was recorded only once. The V gene is TRBV5-5, the J gene TRBJ1-6, with D unresolved. The V gene lost 0 bases and the J gene lost 7 bases, with 5 bases spanning the gap. CDR3 length: 13 residues. Looked up from germline, CDR1 is SGHKS and CDR2 is YYEKEE (reference sequence). Here the CDR3 DNA reads TGTGCCAGCAGCTTGGACGGGAATTCACCCCTCCACTTT. This sequence encodes CASSLDGNSPLHF.